The T cell receptor (beta chain) described here comes from a study of cytomegalovirus exposure and HLA in healthy donors. PCR was performed using 60 Vbeta and 13 Jbeta primers. Some clones are missing from TCRdb's copy, which holds only in-frame ones; the method was immunoSEQ multiplex PCR. This sample yields 120,000 to 150,000 clones, of which over 60% are seen a single time; 4.9% belongs to the top ten. The CDR3 extends over 14 amino acids. CDR1 and CDR2 (germline): ENHRY, SYGVKD. With 3 bases removed from V and 9 bases from J, the gap between germline ends came to 15 bases. Sequencing input: PBMCs. This TCR derives from a woman in her fifties or sixties in good health and CMV-seronegative. V and J are TRBV10-3 and TRBJ2-1, with TRBD2 as a possible D gene (5 bases). The CDR3 protein is CAISDPSGGPEQFF. The CDR3 bases are TGTGCCATCAGTGACCCTTCAGGAGGACCTGAGCAGTTCTTC.